This T cell receptor (beta chain) came from a study of cytomegalovirus exposure and HLA in healthy donors. The study's findings and limits: A prior analysis recorded that most TCR beta V segments were productive about 90% or about 30% of the time. Follow-up analysis seemed to connect common viral pathogens with several of the most significant clusters identified. Information on immune exposure was restricted to one variable (CMV serostatus).

This clone was counted only a few times. Its antigen remains unknown. The PCR employed 60 Vbeta primers together with 13 Jbeta primers. Sequencing was performed with immunoSEQ multiplex PCR; in TCRdb, only in-frame clones are kept and a portion is missing. The sample has 110,000 to 150,000 clones, 8.5% to 10% seen once; the top ten hold 1.8%. This CDR3 region has 16 residues. Germline V lookup: CDR1 SGHKS, CDR2 YYEKEE (reference sequence). V was shortened by 5 bases and J by 4 bases, with 21 bases between the two germline ends. The sample taken for sequencing was PBMCs. The origin of this receptor is a middle-aged man in good health and CMV-seronegative. The rearrangement uses TRBV5-5 and TRBJ2-5, with D perhaps TRBD2 (5 bases). The CDR3 DNA is TGTGCCAGCAGGGGGTTGGTCGGACTCGACGGAGAGACCCAGTACTTC. This codes for CASRGLVGLDGETQYF.